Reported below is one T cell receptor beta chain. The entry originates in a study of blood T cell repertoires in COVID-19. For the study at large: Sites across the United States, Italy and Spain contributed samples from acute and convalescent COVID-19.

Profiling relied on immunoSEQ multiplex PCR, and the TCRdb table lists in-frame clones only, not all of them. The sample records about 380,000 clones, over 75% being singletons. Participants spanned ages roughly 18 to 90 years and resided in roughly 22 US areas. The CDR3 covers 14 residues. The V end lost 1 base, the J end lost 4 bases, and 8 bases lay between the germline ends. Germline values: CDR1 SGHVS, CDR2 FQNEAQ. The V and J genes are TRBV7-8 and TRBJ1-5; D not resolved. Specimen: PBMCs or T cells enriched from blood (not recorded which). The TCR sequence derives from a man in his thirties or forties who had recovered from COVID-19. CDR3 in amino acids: CASSLVGINQPQHF. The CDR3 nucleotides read TGTGCCAGCAGCTTAGTCGGGATAAATCAGCCCCAGCATTTT. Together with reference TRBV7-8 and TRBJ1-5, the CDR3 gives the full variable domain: GAGVSQSPRYKVAKRGQDVALRCDPISGHVSLFWYQQALGQGPEFLTYFQNEAQLDKSGLPSDRFFAERPEGSVSTLKIQRTQQEDSAVYLCASSLVGINQPQHFGDGTRLSIL.